Following are 14 T cell receptor beta chains from one sample sequenced in a study of cytotoxic CD8 clonotypes in ibrutinib-treated CLL. Produced via immunoSEQ multiplex PCR; TCRdb's table is partial and in-frame only. Among about 39,000 clones listed, roughly 65% were seen once. This specimen consisted of PBMCs, obtained at disease progression, from a patient treated with ibrutinib. The receptor source for this set is a human donor with chronic lymphocytic leukemia.

V gene TRBV19 combines with J gene TRBJ2-1; D gene uncertain. V shed 5 bases and J shed 9 bases, with 8 bases lying between them. CDR3 length: 11 residues. Germline CDR1 and CDR2: LNHDA and SQIVND (reference sequence). CDR3 loop: CASSGVSEQFF. The CDR3 bases are TGTGCCAGTAGTGGGGTTAGTGAGCAGTTCTTC. Using reference TRBV19 and TRBJ2-1 for the parts outside the CDR3, the full variable domain is DGGITQSPKYLFRKEGQNVTLSCEQNLNHDAMYWYRQDPGQGLRLIYYSQIVNDFQKGDIAEGYSVSREKKESFPLTVTSAQKNPTAFYLCASSGVSEQFFGPGTRLTVL.

As for this clone: A read error may produce the germline difference seen at one junction end. V and J are TRBV20-1 and TRBJ2-1; TRBD1 matches at 9 bases. CDR1 is DFQATT and CDR2 is SNEGSKA in the germline V gene (reference sequence). CDR3 length equals 10 residues. The CDR3 DNA reads as TGTGGGACAGGGAGGAATGAGCAGTTCTTC. Translating gives CGTGRNEQFF.

The chain employs TRBV7-3 and TRBJ2-2; perhaps TRBD1 as D (6 bases). The V end was cut by 0 bases, the J end by 10 bases, with 9 bases between. The CDR3 spans 13 residues. Germline V gene sequence: CDR1 SGHTA, CDR2 FQGTGA. CDR3 residues: CASSLTWGQELFF. The CDR3 bases are TGTGCCAGCAGCTTAACGTGGGGGCAGGAGCTGTTTTTT.

The CDR3 nucleotides are TGCGCCAGCAGCTTGGGACAGGTTCTCTACGAGCAGTACTTC. This sequence encodes CASSLGQVLYEQYF. The chain combines TRBV5-1 with TRBJ2-7; tentatively, D is TRBD1 (6 bases). In germline, CDR1 is SGHRS, CDR2 YFSETQ. V was shortened by 0 bases and J by 3 bases, with 10 bases between the two germline ends. The CDR3 contains 14 residues.

This clone was seen a single time. In DNA form, the CDR3 reads TGTGCCAGCTCACCAGCCGTTGGTAGCGGGATCTACAATGAGCAGTTCTTC. It codes for CASSPAVGSGIYNEQFF. J is TRBJ2-1 and V is TRBV18; 8 bases match TRBD2. The CDR3 runs to 17 residues. V gave up 2 bases and J gave up 3 bases; unmatched junction bases: 9. CDR1 and CDR2 from the germline V gene are KGHSH and LQKENI.

The chain employs TRBV29-1 and TRBJ2-7; 7 bases align to TRBD1. The V gene's germline CDR1 is SQVTM and CDR2 ANQGSEA. The CDR3 loop spans 13 amino acids. The junction had 5 bases not matched to a gene; V was cut back by 4 bases and J by 2 bases. CDR3 residues: CSVVTGATYEQYF. The CDR3, as DNA: TGCAGCGTTGTTACAGGGGCGACCTACGAGCAGTACTTC.

The V gene is TRBV5-5, the J gene TRBJ2-7; D could derive from TRBD1 or TRBD2 (6 bases each). V dropped 6 bases and J dropped 1 base, with 14 bases sitting between them. CDR3 size: 14 residues. CDR1 and CDR2 (germline): SGHKS, YYEKEE (reference sequence). In DNA, the CDR3 is TGTGCCAGCATCCTGGGGGGCCTATCCTACGAGCAGTACTTC. This sequence encodes CASILGGLSYEQYF.

Comment on this clone: This CDR3 is also generated by other DNA sequences in the sample. This chain connects TRBV19 to TRBJ2-3, with D perhaps being TRBD1 or TRBD2 (5 bases each). CDR3 size: 15 residues. The ends were cut back, 4 bases at V and 0 bases at J, with 11 bases in the middle. In germline, CDR1 is LNHDA, CDR2 SQIVND (reference sequence). The chain's CDR3 is CASSTGTRSTDTQYF. CDR3 nucleotide sequence: TGTGCCAGTAGTACCGGGACCCGTAGCACAGATACGCAGTATTTT. Based on the CDR3 plus reference TRBV19 and TRBJ2-3, the full variable domain is DGGITQSPKYLFRKEGQNVTLSCEQNLNHDAMYWYRQDPGQGLRLIYYSQIVNDFQKGDIAEGYSVSREKKESFPLTVTSAQKNPTAFYLCASSTGTRSTDTQYFGPGTRLTVL.

This clone was recorded a few times. The V and J genes are TRBV7-2 and TRBJ2-1; TRBD1 or TRBD2 may be the D gene (5 bases each). Germline-derived CDR1 and CDR2 are SGHTA and FQGNSA. The V gene lost 5 bases and the J gene lost 10 bases, with 18 bases spanning the gap. This CDR3 has 14 amino acids. In nucleotides, the CDR3 is TGTGCCAGCAGCCCCCCGGGACCCTCTGGAGAGCAGTTCTTC. This codes for CASSPPGPSGEQFF.

This clone has only a few counts. The chain is built from TRBV6-1 and TRBJ2-2; possible D gene TRBD1, 7 bases. Trimming pared 7 bases from V and 4 bases from J, leaving 13 bases between. Germline V gene sequence: CDR1 MNHNS, CDR2 SASEGT. The CDR3 contains 14 residues. CDR3 loop: CASNRGLFTGELFF. Here the CDR3 DNA reads TGTGCCAGCAACAGGGGACTCTTCACCGGGGAGCTGTTTTTT.

This clone ranks as medium-sized. The genes are TRBV30 and TRBJ2-1, with TRBD2 matching 10 bases. The CDR3 extends over 16 amino acids. Germline V CDR1 and CDR2: GTSNPN, SVGIG (reference sequence). Trimming cost V 1 base and J 6 bases; bases outside gene matches: 9. In DNA, the CDR3 is TGTGCCTGGAGTGAGAAGCTAGCGGGAGTTGGCAATGAGCAGTTCTTC. Its protein is CAWSEKLAGVGNEQFF. Looking up the rest from reference TRBV30 and TRBJ2-1 gives the full variable domain: SQTIHQWPATLVQPVGSPLSLECTVEGTSNPNLYWYRQAAGRGLQLLFYSVGIGQISSEVPQNLSASRPQDRQFILSSKKLLLSDSGFYLCAWSEKLAGVGNEQFFGPGTRLTVL.

V gene TRBV30 combines with J gene TRBJ2-4; D is possibly TRBD2 (5 bases). V shed 0 bases and J shed 9 bases, with 12 bases lying between them. Germline V gene sequence: CDR1 GTSNPN, CDR2 SVGIG (reference sequence). The CDR3 covers 13 residues. Here the CDR3 reads CAWSVSRGSIQYF. For the CDR3, the DNA is TGTGCCTGGAGTGTATCACGAGGGTCCATTCAGTACTTC.

The chain is built from TRBV2 and TRBJ2-5; TRBD1 matches 10 bases. This CDR3 region has 11 residues. In germline, CDR1 is SNHLY, CDR2 FYNNEI. The junction had 3 bases not matched to a gene; V was cut back by 3 bases and J by 14 bases. The CDR3 DNA reads as TGTGCCAGCAGTGAGGGGACAGGGGTTTACTTC. It codes for CASSEGTGVYF. The full variable domain, completed using reference TRBV2 and TRBJ2-5, is EPEVTQTPSHQVTQMGQEVILRCVPISNHLYFYWYRQILGQKVEFLVSFYNNEISEKSEIFDDQFSVERPDGSNFTLKIRSTKLEDSAMYFCASSEGTGVYFGPGTRLLVL.

This clone was counted only a few times. The rearrangement joins TRBV11-2 to TRBJ2-7; 8 bases align to TRBD1. Losses at the gene ends were 4 bases for V and 4 bases for J; bases not matched to a gene: 3. The germline CDR1 and CDR2 sequences are SGHAT and FQNNGV. The length of the CDR3 is 13 residues. The CDR3 DNA is TGTGCCAGCAGCTCCGGGACAGGTTACGAGCAGTACTTC. Its protein is CASSSGTGYEQYF.